What follows are 6 T cell receptor beta chains derived from one specimen sequenced in a study of cytomegalovirus exposure and HLA in healthy donors. PCR used 60 Vbeta primers and 13 Jbeta primers. The protocol was immunoSEQ multiplex PCR, while the TCRdb copy is restricted to in-frame clones and leaves out a portion. This sample has 130,000 to 150,000 clones, with about 73% found just once. The sequenced sample consisted of PBMCs. Source of these receptors: a man in his forties in good health and CMV-seropositive.

The chain joins TRBV6-1 to TRBJ1-2; 7 bases are shared with TRBD1. The germline V gene has CDR1 MNHNS and CDR2 SASEGT. The CDR3 is 13 residues long. V dropped 7 bases and J dropped 4; count of bases not matched to a gene: 6. The CDR3: CASIPTGTYGYTF. In DNA, the CDR3 is TGTGCCAGCATTCCGACAGGGACCTATGGCTACACCTTC.

The chain recombines TRBV5-1 with TRBJ1-1; D is possibly TRBD1 (6 bases). In germline, CDR1 is SGHRS, CDR2 YFSETQ. The V gene lost 4 bases and the J gene lost 8 bases, with 24 bases spanning the gap. CDR3 length: 16 residues. The CDR3 sequence: CASSVPTPYRDSEAFF. CDR3 bases: TGCGCCAGCAGCGTACCAACTCCTTACAGGGATTCCGAAGCTTTCTTT.

V usage is TRBV29-1 and J usage is TRBJ2-3, with 8 positions matching TRBD2. Germline V CDR1 and CDR2: SQVTM, ANQGSEA. V trimming: 7 bases; J trimming: 1 base; junction bases outside the gene matches: 7. The CDR3 has 14 amino acids. DNA of the CDR3: TGCAGCGCCGGGGGGGCGGGAGGCACAGATACGCAGTATTTT. It translates to CSAGGAGGTDTQYF.

The CDR3 bases are TGCAGCGTTGAGTCGTCAGGGTTTGGCTACACCTTC. This encodes CSVESSGFGYTF. The V and J genes are TRBV29-1 and TRBJ1-2; TRBD1 is a possible D gene (5 bases). The germline gives CDR1 SQVTM, CDR2 ANQGSEA. This CDR3 has 12 amino acids. Between the trimmed V and J ends, which lost 3 bases and 7 bases, there was a span of 12 bases. Full variable domain (missing parts from reference TRBV29-1 and TRBJ1-2): SAVISQKPSRDICQRGTSLTIQCQVDSQVTMMFWYRQQPGQSLTLIATANQGSEATYESGFVIDKFPISRPNLTFSTLTVSNMSPEDSSIYLCSVESSGFGYTFGSGTRLTVV.

This chain links TRBV21-1 with TRBJ2-1; the table names TRBD1, a call not compared with the DNA. TRBV21-1 is marked as a pseudogene. The CDR3 has 14 amino acids. The CDR3 loop is CASSRGTGVNEQFF. The CDR3 region has the DNA TGTGCCAGCAGCAGAGGGACAGGGGTAAATGAGCAGTTCTTC.

The chain combines TRBV14 with TRBJ2-7, with D possibly matching TRBD1 (5 bases). V was cut by 6 bases and J by 0 bases, with 15 bases left in between. The V gene's germline CDR1 is SGHDN and CDR2 FVKESK. The CDR3 covers 15 residues. In DNA, the CDR3 is TGTGCCAGCAGGGACACGACAGCCTACTCCTACGAGCAGTACTTC. Translated: CASRDTTAYSYEQYF.